This paragraph covers one T cell receptor beta chain sequence. The library put unique molecular identifiers onto individual cDNA molecules. MiXCR, applied by TCRdb to the RACE reads, yields one record per CDR3 protein. Of roughly 260,000 distinct CDR3 sequences detected, approximately 8.6% appear once; the ten largest clones hold approximately 2.2%. Time point indicated: pre-sensitization, week 0. Indicated treatment: therapeutic diphenylcyclopropenone sensitization with weekly scalp DPC. The entry originates in a study of human T cells and chemical hapten exposure. Study-wide background: The patient population, which was mostly female, had alopecia areata, totalis or universalis.

This CDR3 has 12 residues. V was cut by 6 bases and J by 9 bases, with 12 bases left in between. Germline CDR1 is MDHEN and CDR2 is SYDVKM. The V call is TRBV28, the J call TRBJ2-1, with D unclear. Here the sequenced sample was whole blood, taken in connection with sensitization to the hapten diphenylcyclopropenone (DPC). The source of this sequence is a woman aged 40 to 50 with alopecia areata. Some clones in this sample may be carry-over from other donors' samples. The DNA of the CDR3 is TGTGCCAGCAGCACGGTAGGAACTGAGCAGTTCTTC. Its protein is CASSTVGTEQFF.